The present entry profiles one T cell receptor (beta chain) with its context. Antigen specificity is unknown. Frozen PBMC stocks contributed around 1.9 micrograms of genomic DNA to the TCR beta libraries. The entry originates in a study of cytotoxic CD8 clonotypes in ibrutinib-treated CLL. Findings and limits, study-wide: At the start, clonality exceeded age-matched healthy donors and followed circulating CD8+ T-cell counts. Clonality was higher at ibrutinib response and returned toward baseline at progression. Progressing patients had sampling times that differed from those of sustained-remission patients.

Trimming removed 3 bases from V and 0 bases from J, with 23 bases in between. This CDR3 contains 19 residues. From germline, CDR1 is SGHTA and CDR2 FQGNSA. Repertoires were generated with immunoSEQ multiplex PCR, while TCRdb's copy carries only in-frame clones and drops some. The data contain over 70,000 clones, just over 85% of them singletons. This TCR was sampled from a human donor with chronic lymphocytic leukemia. The chain uses TRBV7-2 and TRBJ1-1, with D hard to call. This specimen was PBMCs, taken before ibrutinib treatment. This CDR3 reads CASSLSLPDLINMNTEAFF. The CDR3 nucleotides are TGTGCCAGCAGCTTGTCGCTTCCAGACCTGATAAACATGAACACTGAAGCTTTCTTT. The full variable domain, in which reference TRBV7-2 and TRBJ1-1 provide the parts outside the CDR3, is GAGVSQSPSNKVTEKGKDVELRCDPISGHTALYWYRQSLGQGLEFLIYFQGNSAPDKSGLPSDRFSAERTGGSVSTLTIQRTQQEDSAVYLCASSLSLPDLINMNTEAFFGQGTRLTVV.